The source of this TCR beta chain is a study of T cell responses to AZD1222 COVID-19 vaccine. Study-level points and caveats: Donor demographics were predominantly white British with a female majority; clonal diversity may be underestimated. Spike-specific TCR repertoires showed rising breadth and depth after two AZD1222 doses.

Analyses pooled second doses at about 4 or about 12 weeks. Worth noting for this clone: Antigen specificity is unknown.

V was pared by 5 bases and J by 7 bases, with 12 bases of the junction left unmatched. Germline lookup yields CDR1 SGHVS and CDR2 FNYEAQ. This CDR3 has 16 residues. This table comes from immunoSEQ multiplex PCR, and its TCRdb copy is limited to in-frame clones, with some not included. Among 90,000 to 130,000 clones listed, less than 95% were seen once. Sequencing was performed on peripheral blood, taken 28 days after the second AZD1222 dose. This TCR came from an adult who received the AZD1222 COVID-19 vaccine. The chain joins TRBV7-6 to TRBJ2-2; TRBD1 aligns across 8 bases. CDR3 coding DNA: TGTGCCAGCAGCCTTAGTCTCAGGGGGCTTCACGGGGAGCTGTTTTTT. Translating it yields CASSLSLRGLHGELFF. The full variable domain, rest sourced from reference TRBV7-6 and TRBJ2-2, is GAGVSQSPRYKVTKRGQDVALRCDPISGHVSLYWYRQALGQGPEFLTYFNYEAQQDKSGLPNDRFSAERPEGSISTLTIQRTEQRDSAMYRCASSLSLRGLHGELFFGEGSRLTVL.